These 6 T cell receptor beta chains share one sample of origin, sequenced in a study of T cell responses to AZD1222 COVID-19 vaccine. Assay used: immunoSEQ multiplex PCR; TCRdb lists only in-frame clones, some missing. The sample has around 100,000 clones, roughly 88% seen once. This sample comprised peripheral blood, obtained 28 days after the second AZD1222 dose. Source of these receptors: an adult who received the AZD1222 COVID-19 vaccine.

The chain combines TRBV19 with TRBJ2-1; D not resolved. Trimming took 2 bases from V and 6 from J, leaving 8 bases between them. In germline, CDR1 is LNHDA, CDR2 SQIVND (reference sequence). This CDR3 is 13 amino acids long. The CDR3 here is CASSIRVPNEQFF. In DNA form, the CDR3 reads TGTGCCAGTAGTATACGGGTCCCCAATGAGCAGTTCTTC.

This clone was seen just once. V gene TRBV15 combines with J gene TRBJ1-4; the D is unclear. The germline CDR1 and CDR2 sequences are LNHNV and YYDKDF (reference sequence). V lost 2 bases to trimming and J lost 2 bases, with 15 bases between them. The CDR3 totals 17 residues. Here the CDR3 DNA reads TGTGCCACCAGCAGACTTAGCCCAGGCGGGACTAATGAAAAACTGTTTTTT. The encoded protein is CATSRLSPGGTNEKLFF.

This chain uses TRBV15 with TRBJ1-2, with D tentatively TRBD1 (6 bases). The CDR3 runs to 15 residues. The V gene's germline CDR1 is LNHNV and CDR2 YYDKDF (reference sequence). The V end was cut by 0 bases, the J end by 4 bases, with 12 bases between. CDR3 sequence (DNA): TGTGCCACCAGCAGAGAAGTAGGGGGAAGCTATGGCTACACCTTC. It codes for CATSREVGGSYGYTF.

The CDR3 sequence is CASSSDRGYSNQPQHF. For the CDR3, the DNA is TGTGCCAGCAGCTCGGACAGGGGTTATAGCAATCAGCCCCAGCATTTT. The chain joins TRBV6-2 or TRBV6-3 to TRBJ1-5, with TRBD1 matching 9 bases. Germline V lookup: CDR1 MNHEY, CDR2 SVGEGT. Losses at the gene ends were 6 bases for V and 0 bases for J; bases not matched to a gene: 6. The CDR3 is made up of 16 amino acids.

The rearrangement uses TRBV6-5 and TRBJ1-1, with a weak D call TRBD1 (6 bases). CDR1 MNHEY and CDR2 SVGAGI come from the germline V gene. CDR3 length: 13 residues. The V end was cut by 4 bases, the J end by 3 bases, with 9 bases between. CDR3 DNA sequence: TGTGCCAGCAGTTCAGGGGCCTACACTGAAGCTTTCTTT. Its translation is CASSSGAYTEAFF.

The CDR3 bases are TGTGCCAGCAGTGAAGAGTACCTGGAAGGGACAGGGTATGAGCAGTTCTTC. Encoded protein: CASSEEYLEGTGYEQFF. The J gene is TRBJ2-1, the V gene TRBV2; 9 nucleotides align to TRBD1. Germline V gives CDR1 SNHLY, CDR2 FYNNEI. V dropped 1 base and J dropped 8; count of bases not matched to a gene: 12. The CDR3 covers 17 residues.